Each of the 7 T cell receptor beta chains below was sequenced from the same sample in a study of a mutant IDH1 vaccine in newly diagnosed glioma. These TCRs are of unknown antigen specificity. Indicated time point: week 11, during vaccination. Vaccine doses each comprised 300 ug of mutant IDH1 20-mer peptide, with topical imiquimod. Some clones are missing from TCRdb's copy, which holds only in-frame ones; the method was immunoSEQ multiplex PCR. In the table there are about 36,000 clones, 80% of which are singletons. This specimen consisted of peripheral blood mononuclear cells (PBMCs), obtained from a glioma patient whose treatment included an IDH1 peptide vaccine. Receptor source: a woman in her twenties or thirties with glioma. Some clones in this sample may be carry-over from other donors' samples.

The rearrangement links TRBV30 to TRBJ2-1, with D unresolved. Trimming cost V 5 bases and J 4 bases, with 12 bases left between them. CDR3 length: 13 amino acids. In germline, CDR1 is GTSNPN, CDR2 SVGIG (reference sequence). CDR3 residues: CAWAAAAYNEQFF. CDR3 sequence (DNA): TGTGCCTGGGCCGCGGCCGCGTACAATGAGCAGTTCTTC.

The chain employs TRBV30 and TRBJ1-4, with D hard to call. The CDR3 has 10 residues. V was pared by 3 bases and J by 8 bases, with 4 bases between. Germline values: CDR1 GTSNPN, CDR2 SVGIG (reference sequence). DNA of the CDR3: TGTGCCTGGAGCAAGGAAAAACTGTTTTTT. The encoded protein is CAWSKEKLFF.

The chain is built from TRBV6-1 and TRBJ1-1; D perhaps matches TRBD1 (5 bases). Germline CDR1 and CDR2: MNHNS and SASEGT. The CDR3 runs 13 residues. V lost 2 bases and J 7 bases, leaving 11 bases between the germline ends. The CDR3 sequence is CASSEWGRGEAFF. In DNA form, the CDR3 reads TGTGCCAGCAGTGAATGGGGACGGGGTGAAGCTTTCTTT.

The rearrangement joins TRBV13 to TRBJ1-1; D gene ambiguous. V was pared by 6 bases and J by 3 bases, with 14 bases between. The CDR3 has 14 residues. Per the germline V gene, CDR1 is PRHDT and CDR2 is FYEKMQ (reference sequence). The DNA of the CDR3 is TGTGCCAGCAGTTCCCGTCAGTGGGACACTGAAGCTTTCTTT. Protein sequence: CASSSRQWDTEAFF. Full variable domain (outside the CDR3, taken from reference TRBV13 and TRBJ1-1): AAGVIQSPRHLIKEKRETATLKCYPIPRHDTVYWYQQGPGQDPQFLISFYEKMQSDKGSIPDRFSAQQFSDYHSELNMSSLELGDSALYFCASSSRQWDTEAFFGQGTRLTVV.

The V gene is TRBV14, the J gene TRBJ1-1; D may be TRBD1 (5 bases). The CDR3 has 17 residues. V dropped 4 bases and J dropped 1 base, with 19 bases sitting between them. Germline loops: CDR1 SGHDN, CDR2 FVKESK. CDR3 nucleotides: TGTGCCAGCAGCCCTCGCTGGCAGGGCAGGAGGAACACTGAAGCTTTCTTT. This codes for CASSPRWQGRRNTEAFF.

This clone was seen only a few times. This rearrangement joins TRBV30 to TRBJ1-2, with D perhaps TRBD1 (5 bases). The CDR3 has 14 amino acids. Per the germline V gene, CDR1 is GTSNPN and CDR2 is SVGIG (reference sequence). Trimming took 1 base from V and 4 from J, leaving 13 bases between them. The CDR3 here is CAWSAALGGYGYTF. The CDR3 DNA follows: TGTGCCTGGAGTGCGGCCCTGGGGGGCTATGGCTACACCTTC.

The chain uses TRBV28 and TRBJ2-7; TRBD1 agrees at 9 bases. Trimming took 2 bases from V and 4 from J; bases not matched to a gene: 6. The germline V gene has CDR1 MDHEN and CDR2 SYDVKM. The CDR3 runs 15 residues. In DNA form, the CDR3 reads TGTGCCAGCAGTTTACTATTGGACAGGGGTTACGAGCAGTACTTC. Translating it yields CASSLLLDRGYEQYF. The full variable domain, with the rest looked up from reference TRBV28 and TRBJ2-7, is DVKVTQSSRYLVKRTGEKVFLECVQDMDHENMFWYRQDPGLGLRLIYFSYDVKMKEKGDIPEGYSVSREKKERFSLILESASTNQTSMYLCASSLLLDRGYEQYFGPGTRLTVT.